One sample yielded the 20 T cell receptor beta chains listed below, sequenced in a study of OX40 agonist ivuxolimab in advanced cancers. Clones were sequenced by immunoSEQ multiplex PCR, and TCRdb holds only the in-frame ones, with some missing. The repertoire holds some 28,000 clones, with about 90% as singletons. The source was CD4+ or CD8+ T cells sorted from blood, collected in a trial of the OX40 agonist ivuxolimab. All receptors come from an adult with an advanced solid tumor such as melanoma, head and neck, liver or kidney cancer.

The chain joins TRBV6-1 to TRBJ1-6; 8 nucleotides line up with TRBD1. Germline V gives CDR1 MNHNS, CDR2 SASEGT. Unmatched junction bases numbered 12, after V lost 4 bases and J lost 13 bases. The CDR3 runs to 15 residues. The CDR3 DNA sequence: TGTGCCAGCAGTGCCCCGGGACAGGATGTTAAGCCCCTCCACTTT. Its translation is CASSAPGQDVKPLHF.

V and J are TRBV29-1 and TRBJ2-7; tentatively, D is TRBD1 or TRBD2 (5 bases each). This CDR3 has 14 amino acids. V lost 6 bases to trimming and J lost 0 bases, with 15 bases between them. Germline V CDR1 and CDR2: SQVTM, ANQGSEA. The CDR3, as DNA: TGCAGCGTAGCCGGGACGAGCCGCTCCTACGAGCAGTACTTC. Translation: CSVAGTSRSYEQYF.

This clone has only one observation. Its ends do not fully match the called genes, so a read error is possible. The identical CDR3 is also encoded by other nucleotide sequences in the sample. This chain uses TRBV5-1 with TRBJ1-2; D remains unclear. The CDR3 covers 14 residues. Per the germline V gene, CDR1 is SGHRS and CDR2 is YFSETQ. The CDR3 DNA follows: TGCGCCAGCAGCTTAATGACGGGAGACTATGGCTATACCTTC. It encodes CASSLMTGDYGYTF.

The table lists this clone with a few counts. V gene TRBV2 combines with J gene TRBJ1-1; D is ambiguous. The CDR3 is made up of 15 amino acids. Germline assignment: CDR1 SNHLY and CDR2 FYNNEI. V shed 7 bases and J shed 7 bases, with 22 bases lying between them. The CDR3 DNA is TGTGCCAGCATCTCCCGCTATGGGTACGACGTTGAAGCTTTCTTT. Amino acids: CASISRYGYDVEAFF.

As DNA, the CDR3 is TGTGCCTGGAATTTAAAGGGGACCGGGGAGCTGTTTTTT. It translates to CAWNLKGTGELFF. The V and J genes are TRBV30 and TRBJ2-2, with D tentatively TRBD1 (5 bases). In germline, CDR1 is GTSNPN, CDR2 SVGIG (reference sequence). The CDR3 contains 13 residues. The V gene lost 4 bases and the J gene lost 5 bases, with 11 bases spanning the gap. Full variable domain (rest looked up from reference TRBV30 and TRBJ2-2): SQTIHQWPATLVQPVGSPLSLECTVEGTSNPNLYWYRQAAGRGLQLLFYSVGIGQISSEVPQNLSASRPQDRQFILSSKKLLLSDSGFYLCAWNLKGTGELFFGEGSRLTVL.

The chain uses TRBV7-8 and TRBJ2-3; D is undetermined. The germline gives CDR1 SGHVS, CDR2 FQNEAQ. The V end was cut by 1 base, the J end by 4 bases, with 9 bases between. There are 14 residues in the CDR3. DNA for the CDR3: TGTGCCAGCAGCTTAGTGCGCGGTTCAGATACGCAGTATTTT. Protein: CASSLVRGSDTQYF.

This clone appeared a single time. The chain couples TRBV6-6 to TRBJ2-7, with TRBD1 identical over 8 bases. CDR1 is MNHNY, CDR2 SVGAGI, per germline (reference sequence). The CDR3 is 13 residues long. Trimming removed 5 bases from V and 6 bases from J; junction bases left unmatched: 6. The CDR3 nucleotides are TGTGCCAGCAGTCCGGACAGGGATACCGAGCAGTACTTC. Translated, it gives CASSPDRDTEQYF.

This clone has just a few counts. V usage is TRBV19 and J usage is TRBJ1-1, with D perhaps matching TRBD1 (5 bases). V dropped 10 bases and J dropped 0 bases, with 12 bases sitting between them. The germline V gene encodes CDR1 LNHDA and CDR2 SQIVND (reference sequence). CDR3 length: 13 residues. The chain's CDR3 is CATQQDLNTEAFF. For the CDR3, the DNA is TGTGCCACCCAACAGGATCTGAACACTGAAGCTTTCTTT.

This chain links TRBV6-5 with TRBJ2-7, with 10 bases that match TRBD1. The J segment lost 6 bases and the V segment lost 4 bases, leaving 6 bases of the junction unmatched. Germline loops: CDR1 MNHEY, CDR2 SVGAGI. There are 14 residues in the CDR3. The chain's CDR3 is CASSFGTGVLEQYF. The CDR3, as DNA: TGTGCCAGCAGTTTTGGGACAGGGGTGCTCGAGCAGTACTTC.

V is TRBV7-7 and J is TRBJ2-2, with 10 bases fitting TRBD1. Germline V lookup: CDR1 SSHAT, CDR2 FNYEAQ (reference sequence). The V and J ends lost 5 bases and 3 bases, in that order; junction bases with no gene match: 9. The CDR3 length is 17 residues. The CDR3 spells CASSPRQDRGDTGELFF. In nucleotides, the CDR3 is TGTGCCAGCAGCCCCCGCCAGGACAGGGGGGACACCGGGGAGCTGTTTTTT.

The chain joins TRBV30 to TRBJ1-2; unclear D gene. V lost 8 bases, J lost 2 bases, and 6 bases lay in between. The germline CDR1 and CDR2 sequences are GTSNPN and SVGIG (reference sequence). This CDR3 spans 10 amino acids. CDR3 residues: CAQTNYGYTF. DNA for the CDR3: TGTGCCCAGACAAACTATGGCTACACCTTC. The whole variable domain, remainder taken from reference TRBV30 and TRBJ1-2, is SQTIHQWPATLVQPVGSPLSLECTVEGTSNPNLYWYRQAAGRGLQLLFYSVGIGQISSEVPQNLSASRPQDRQFILSSKKLLLSDSGFYLCAQTNYGYTFGSGTRLTVV.

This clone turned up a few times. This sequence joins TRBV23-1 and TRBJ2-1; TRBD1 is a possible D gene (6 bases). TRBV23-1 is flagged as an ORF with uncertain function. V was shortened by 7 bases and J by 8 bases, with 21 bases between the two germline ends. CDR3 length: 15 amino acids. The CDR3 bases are TGCGCCAGCACCTTGCGGAAGACAGGTAACCATGAGCAGTTCTTC. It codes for CASTLRKTGNHEQFF.

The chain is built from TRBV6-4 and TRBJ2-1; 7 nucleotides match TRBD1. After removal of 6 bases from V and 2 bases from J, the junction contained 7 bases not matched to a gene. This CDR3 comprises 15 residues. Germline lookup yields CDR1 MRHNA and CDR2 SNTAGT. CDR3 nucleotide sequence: TGTGCCAGCAGAGTTCCGGGACAGACCTACAATGAGCAGTTCTTC. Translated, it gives CASRVPGQTYNEQFF.

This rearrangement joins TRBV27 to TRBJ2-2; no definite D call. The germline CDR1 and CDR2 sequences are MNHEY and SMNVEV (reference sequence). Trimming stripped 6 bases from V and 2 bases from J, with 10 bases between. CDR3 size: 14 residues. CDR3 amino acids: CASSWTENTGELFF. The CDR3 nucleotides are TGTGCCAGCAGCTGGACCGAAAACACCGGGGAGCTGTTTTTT.

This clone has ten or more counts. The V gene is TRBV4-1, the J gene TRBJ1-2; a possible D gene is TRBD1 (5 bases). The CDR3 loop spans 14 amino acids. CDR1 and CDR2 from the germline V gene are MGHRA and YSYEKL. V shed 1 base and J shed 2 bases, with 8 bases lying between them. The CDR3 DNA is TGCGCCAGCAGCCAAGTCCCAGGGAACTATGGCTACACCTTC. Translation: CASSQVPGNYGYTF.

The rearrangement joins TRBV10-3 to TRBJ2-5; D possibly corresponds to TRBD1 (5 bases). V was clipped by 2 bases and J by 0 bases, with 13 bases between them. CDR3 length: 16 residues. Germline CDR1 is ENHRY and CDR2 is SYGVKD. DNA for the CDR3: TGTGCCATCAGTGAGGGGGTGGACACAAACCAAGAGACCCAGTACTTC. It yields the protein CAISEGVDTNQETQYF.

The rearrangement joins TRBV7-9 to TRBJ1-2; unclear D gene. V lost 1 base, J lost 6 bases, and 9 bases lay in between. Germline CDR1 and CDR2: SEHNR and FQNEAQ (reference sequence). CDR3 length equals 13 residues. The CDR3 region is CASSLEFGDGYTF. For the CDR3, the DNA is TGTGCCAGCAGCTTAGAATTTGGGGATGGCTACACCTTC.

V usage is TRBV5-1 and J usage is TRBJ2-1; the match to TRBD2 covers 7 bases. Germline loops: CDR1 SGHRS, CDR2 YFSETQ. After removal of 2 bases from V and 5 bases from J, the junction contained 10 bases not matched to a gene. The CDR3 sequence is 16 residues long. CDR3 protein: CASSFRTSVLDNEQFF. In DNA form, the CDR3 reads TGCGCCAGCAGCTTCCGGACTAGTGTTTTGGACAATGAGCAGTTCTTC.

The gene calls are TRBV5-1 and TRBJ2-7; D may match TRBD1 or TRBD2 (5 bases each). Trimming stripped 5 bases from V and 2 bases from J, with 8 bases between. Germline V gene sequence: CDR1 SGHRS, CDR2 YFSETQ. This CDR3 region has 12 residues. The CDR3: CASRGTTYEQYF. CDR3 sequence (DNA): TGCGCCAGCAGGGGGACGACCTACGAGCAGTACTTC. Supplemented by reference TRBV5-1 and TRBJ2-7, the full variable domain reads KAGVTQTPRYLIKTRGQQVTLSCSPISGHRSVSWYQQTPGQGLQFLFEYFSETQRNKGNFPGRFSGRQFSNSRSEMNVSTLELGDSALYLCASRGTTYEQYFGPGTRLTVT.

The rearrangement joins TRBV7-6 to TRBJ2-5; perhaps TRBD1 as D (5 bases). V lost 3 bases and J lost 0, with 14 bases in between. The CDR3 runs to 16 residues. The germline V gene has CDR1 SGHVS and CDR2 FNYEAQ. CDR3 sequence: CASSFPDTTYQETQYF. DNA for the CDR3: TGTGCCAGCAGCTTTCCGGACACCACGTACCAAGAGACCCAGTACTTC.